These T cell receptor beta chains were read from a single sample in a study of early T cells in non-severe SARS-CoV-2 infection. TCRdb re-called the 5' RACE reads with MiXCR, one entry per CDR3 protein. The table has about 45,000 distinct CDR3 sequences, roughly 12% seen once. Sequencing input: whole blood. The receptors were gathered from an adult who was a healthcare worker with PCR-confirmed SARS-CoV-2 infection or an uninfected control (not recorded which). CDR3s include the opening cysteine and the closing phenylalanine or tryptophan. Each record gives: V gene, D gene, clone size, J gene, CDR3 protein, CDR3 DNA. A D gene is named only where the DNA matches it firmly. Clone size is stated in some rows and not others, as once, few, many or a class when expanded.

V gene: TRBV29-1
D gene: TRBD1
clone size: few
J gene: TRBJ2-1
CDR3 protein: CSVVRDRGRLGSYNEQFF
CDR3 DNA: TGCAGCGTTGTAAGGGACAGGGGGCGCTTGGGATCCTACAATGAGCAGTTCTTC

V gene: TRBV10-2
D gene: .
clone size: .
J gene: TRBJ1-5
CDR3 protein: CASSEGGSNQPQHF
CDR3 DNA: TGCGCCAGCAGTGAAGGGGGTAGCAATCAGCCCCAGCATTTT

V gene: TRBV7-8
D gene: .
clone size: few
J gene: TRBJ1-1
CDR3 protein: CASSPRGRITEAFF
CDR3 DNA: TGTGCCAGCAGCCCCCGGGGGCGGATCACTGAAGCTTTCTTT

V gene: TRBV27
D gene: .
clone size: many
J gene: TRBJ1-1
CDR3 protein: CASSLRSTGVGTEAFF
CDR3 DNA: TGTGCCAGCAGTTTGAGGTCGACAGGCGTAGGTACTGAAGCTTTCTTT

V gene: TRBV20-1
D gene: TRBD2
clone size: many
J gene: TRBJ2-1
CDR3 protein: CSARDVWTSLYNEQFF
CDR3 DNA: TGCAGTGCTAGAGATGTTTGGACTAGCCTTTACAATGAGCAGTTCTTC

V gene: TRBV7-6
D gene: TRBD1
clone size: few
J gene: TRBJ2-3
CDR3 protein: CASSLDPVTGSTDTQYF
CDR3 DNA: TGTGCCAGCAGCTTAGACCCTGTGACAGGGAGCACAGATACGCAGTATTTT

V gene: TRBV2
D gene: .
clone size: few
J gene: TRBJ1-1
CDR3 protein: CASGGGSTEAFF
CDR3 DNA: TGTGCCAGCGGGGGCGGGAGCACTGAAGCTTTCTTT

V gene: TRBV19
D gene: TRBD1
clone size: many
J gene: TRBJ1-6
CDR3 protein: CASSGQGDSPLHF
CDR3 DNA: TGTGCCAGTAGTGGTCAGGGGGATTCACCCCTCCACTTT

V gene: TRBV7-6
D gene: .
clone size: many
J gene: TRBJ1-6
CDR3 protein: CASSLSGGNHNSPLHF
CDR3 DNA: TGTGCCAGCAGCTTATCGGGGGGTAACCATAATTCACCCCTCCACTTT

V gene: TRBV24-1
D gene: .
clone size: many
J gene: TRBJ1-5
CDR3 protein: CATSPRASRRTQHF
CDR3 DNA: TGTGCCACCAGCCCCCGGGCGTCCCGGCGTACCCAGCATTTT

V gene: TRBV6-2/TRBV6-3
D gene: TRBD2
clone size: many
J gene: TRBJ2-3
CDR3 protein: CASSEGLAGRDTQYF
CDR3 DNA: TGTGCCAGCAGTGAAGGACTAGCGGGGAGGGATACGCAGTATTTT

V gene: TRBV6-1
D gene: .
clone size: few
J gene: TRBJ2-5
CDR3 protein: CASGSGTLGETQYF
CDR3 DNA: TGTGCCAGCGGAAGCGGGACACTAGGGGAGACCCAGTACTTC

V gene: TRBV11-1
D gene: .
clone size: few
J gene: TRBJ2-7
CDR3 protein: CASTTTYRSYEQYF
CDR3 DNA: TGTGCCAGCACCACGACCTACCGCTCCTACGAGCAGTACTTC

V gene: TRBV24-1
D gene: .
clone size: many
J gene: TRBJ2-2
CDR3 protein: CATSEMGDTGELFF
CDR3 DNA: TGTGCCACCAGTGAAATGGGAGACACCGGGGAGCTGTTTTTT

V gene: TRBV29-1
D gene: .
clone size: few
J gene: TRBJ2-7
CDR3 protein: CSVGNGGGYEQYF
CDR3 DNA: TGCAGCGTTGGCAACGGGGGAGGCTACGAGCAGTACTTC

V gene: TRBV29-1
D gene: .
clone size: .
J gene: TRBJ1-4
CDR3 protein: CSVEDPRVGDEKLFF
CDR3 DNA: TGCAGCGTTGAGGATCCCAGGGTAGGGGATGAAAAACTGTTTTTT

V gene: TRBV10-3
D gene: TRBD2
clone size: .
J gene: TRBJ2-2
CDR3 protein: CAIRDNSGSISGELFF
CDR3 DNA: TGTGCCATCAGGGATAATAGCGGGAGTATCTCCGGGGAGCTGTTTTTT

V gene: TRBV12-3/TRBV12-4
D gene: .
clone size: .
J gene: TRBJ1-2
CDR3 protein: CASSFDSNYGYTF
CDR3 DNA: TGTGCCAGCAGTTTCGACAGCAACTATGGCTACACCTTC

V gene: TRBV3-1
D gene: .
clone size: few
J gene: TRBJ2-2
CDR3 protein: CASSPGGELFF
CDR3 DNA: TGTGCCAGCAGCCCCGGGGGAGAGCTGTTTTTT

V gene: TRBV20-1
D gene: TRBD2
clone size: .
J gene: TRBJ2-1
CDR3 protein: CSARTTKMGLAGGSAYNEQFF
CDR3 DNA: TGCAGTGCCAGGACGACGAAAATGGGACTAGCGGGAGGGTCCGCCTACAATGAGCAGTTCTTC

V gene: TRBV7-2
D gene: .
clone size: many
J gene: TRBJ2-7
CDR3 protein: CASSSPGSPYEQYF
CDR3 DNA: TGTGCCAGCAGCTCCCCCGGGTCCCCCTACGAGCAGTACTTC

V gene: TRBV10-3
D gene: .
clone size: many
J gene: TRBJ2-5
CDR3 protein: CAISIKQGETQYF
CDR3 DNA: TGTGCCATCAGTATCAAACAGGGTGAGACCCAGTACTTC

V gene: TRBV6-2/TRBV6-3
D gene: .
clone size: few
J gene: TRBJ2-1
CDR3 protein: CASSLFNEQFF
CDR3 DNA: TGTGCCAGCAGTCTTTTCAATGAGCAGTTCTTC

V gene: TRBV4-2
D gene: TRBD2
clone size: .
J gene: TRBJ2-5
CDR3 protein: CASSHGLAGAETQYF
CDR3 DNA: TGTGCCAGCAGCCATGGACTAGCGGGAGCAGAGACCCAGTACTTC

V gene: TRBV24-1
D gene: .
clone size: few
J gene: TRBJ1-5
CDR3 protein: CATSAGQNSNQPQHF
CDR3 DNA: TGTGCCACCAGTGCCGGACAGAATAGCAATCAGCCCCAGCATTTT

V gene: TRBV5-5
D gene: .
clone size: many
J gene: TRBJ1-1
CDR3 protein: CASSKDTEAFF
CDR3 DNA: TGTGCCAGCAGCAAGGACACTGAAGCTTTCTTT

V gene: TRBV2
D gene: TRBD1
clone size: few
J gene: TRBJ1-6
CDR3 protein: CASTGTGWPRSSYNSPLHF
CDR3 DNA: TGTGCCAGCACCGGGACAGGGTGGCCTCGTAGCTCCTATAATTCACCCCTCCACTTT

V gene: TRBV29-1
D gene: TRBD2
clone size: many
J gene: TRBJ2-1
CDR3 protein: CSVGLAGGSEQFF
CDR3 DNA: TGCAGCGTTGGTCTAGCGGGAGGATCTGAGCAGTTCTTC

V gene: TRBV10-2
D gene: .
clone size: many
J gene: TRBJ2-7
CDR3 protein: CASSGRGTDGSYEQYF
CDR3 DNA: TGCGCCAGCAGTGGGCGGGGAACAGACGGCTCCTACGAGCAGTACTTC

V gene: TRBV29-1
D gene: .
clone size: few
J gene: TRBJ1-2
CDR3 protein: CSVESTGNYGYTF
CDR3 DNA: TGCAGCGTTGAGTCAACCGGGAACTATGGCTACACCTTC

V gene: TRBV9
D gene: TRBD2
clone size: few
J gene: TRBJ2-5
CDR3 protein: CASSGKAGVGETQYF
CDR3 DNA: TGTGCCAGCAGCGGAAAAGCGGGAGTGGGAGAGACCCAGTACTTC

V gene: TRBV4-1
D gene: TRBD2
clone size: .
J gene: TRBJ2-5
CDR3 protein: CASSQTRAGQEETQYF
CDR3 DNA: TGCGCCAGCAGCCAAACCCGAGCGGGGCAGGAAGAGACCCAGTACTTC

V gene: TRBV18
D gene: TRBD1
clone size: many
J gene: TRBJ2-3
CDR3 protein: CASSTGQSRTDTQYF
CDR3 DNA: TGTGCCAGCTCAACGGGACAGTCCCGGACAGATACGCAGTATTTT

V gene: TRBV7-2
D gene: .
clone size: many
J gene: TRBJ1-4
CDR3 protein: CASSPNEKLFF
CDR3 DNA: TGTGCCAGCAGCCCTAATGAAAAACTGTTTTTT

V gene: TRBV29-1
D gene: .
clone size: few
J gene: TRBJ2-5
CDR3 protein: CSVGRDILSETQYF
CDR3 DNA: TGCAGCGTTGGCCGGGACATCTTGTCGGAGACCCAGTACTTC

V gene: TRBV6-5
D gene: .
clone size: many
J gene: TRBJ2-7
CDR3 protein: CASSLTKRGPGDLYF
CDR3 DNA: TGTGCCAGCAGCCTTACAAAGAGGGGTCCAGGAGATTTGTACTTC

V gene: TRBV10-3
D gene: TRBD2
clone size: many
J gene: TRBJ2-1
CDR3 protein: CAISEESGSLYNEQFF
CDR3 DNA: TGTGCCATCAGTGAGGAGAGCGGGAGTCTTTACAATGAGCAGTTCTTC

V gene: TRBV6-6
D gene: .
clone size: few
J gene: TRBJ2-7
CDR3 protein: CASSHGGYEQYF
CDR3 DNA: TGTGCCAGCAGTCACGGGGGCTACGAGCAGTACTTC

V gene: TRBV5-1
D gene: .
clone size: many
J gene: TRBJ2-7
CDR3 protein: CASSLVLNSYEQYF
CDR3 DNA: TGCGCCAGCAGCTTGGTCCTCAACAGCTACGAGCAGTACTTC

V gene: TRBV6-2/TRBV6-3
D gene: TRBD2
clone size: many
J gene: TRBJ2-1
CDR3 protein: CASRNAGVYNEQFF
CDR3 DNA: TGTGCCAGCAGGAATGCGGGAGTGTACAATGAGCAGTTCTTC

V gene: TRBV27
D gene: TRBD2
clone size: many
J gene: TRBJ2-1
CDR3 protein: CASSNLKLAGEVKDEQFF
CDR3 DNA: TGTGCCAGCAGTAACCTCAAACTAGCGGGAGAGGTTAAGGATGAGCAGTTCTTC

V gene: TRBV6-2/TRBV6-3
D gene: TRBD2
clone size: .
J gene: TRBJ2-7
CDR3 protein: CASIASGNYEQYF
CDR3 DNA: TGTGCCAGCATAGCTAGCGGGAATTACGAGCAGTACTTC

V gene: TRBV27
D gene: .
clone size: many
J gene: TRBJ1-6
CDR3 protein: CASSSSGARSPLHF
CDR3 DNA: TGTGCCAGCAGCTCTTCCGGGGCAAGATCACCCCTCCACTTT

V gene: TRBV7-2
D gene: TRBD2
clone size: .
J gene: TRBJ2-3
CDR3 protein: CASSLSPGGSDTQYF
CDR3 DNA: TGTGCCAGCAGCTTATCCCCGGGAGGGTCAGATACGCAGTATTTT

V gene: TRBV5-1
D gene: .
clone size: .
J gene: TRBJ2-3
CDR3 protein: CASSYAGTASTDTQYF
CDR3 DNA: TGCGCCAGCAGCTACGCCGGGACCGCCAGCACAGATACGCAGTATTTT

V gene: TRBV11-3
D gene: .
clone size: many
J gene: TRBJ1-1
CDR3 protein: CASSLGGYANTEAFF
CDR3 DNA: TGTGCCAGCAGCTTGGGAGGTTATGCGAACACTGAAGCTTTCTTT

V gene: TRBV28
D gene: TRBD1
clone size: few
J gene: TRBJ2-1
CDR3 protein: CASSWTGKGYNEQFF
CDR3 DNA: TGTGCCAGCAGTTGGACAGGGAAGGGCTACAATGAGCAGTTCTTC

V gene: TRBV12-3/TRBV12-4
D gene: TRBD1
clone size: many
J gene: TRBJ1-5
CDR3 protein: CASAGDRGFNQPQHF
CDR3 DNA: TGTGCCAGCGCTGGGGACAGGGGTTTCAATCAGCCCCAGCATTTT

V gene: TRBV11-2
D gene: .
clone size: many
J gene: TRBJ2-2
CDR3 protein: CASSLENTGELFF
CDR3 DNA: TGTGCCAGCAGCTTAGAAAACACCGGGGAGCTGTTTTTT

V gene: TRBV14
D gene: TRBD2
clone size: .
J gene: TRBJ2-5
CDR3 protein: CASSQPGLAGSQETQYF
CDR3 DNA: TGTGCCAGCAGCCAACCTGGACTAGCGGGCAGCCAAGAGACCCAGTACTTC

V gene: TRBV7-9
D gene: .
clone size: .
J gene: TRBJ2-6
CDR3 protein: CASSSFRDSGANVLTF
CDR3 DNA: TGTGCCAGCAGCTCCTTCAGGGACTCTGGGGCCAACGTCCTGACTTTC

V gene: TRBV29-1
D gene: .
clone size: .
J gene: TRBJ2-1
CDR3 protein: CSISAPRNEQFF
CDR3 DNA: TGCAGCATCAGCGCCCCCCGCAATGAGCAGTTCTTC

V gene: TRBV29-1
D gene: .
clone size: .
J gene: TRBJ1-1
CDR3 protein: CSVGRQTEAFF
CDR3 DNA: TGCAGCGTTGGTCGGCAGACTGAAGCTTTCTTT

V gene: TRBV14
D gene: TRBD1
clone size: few
J gene: TRBJ1-1
CDR3 protein: CASSLTGAGTEAFF
CDR3 DNA: TGTGCCAGCAGCCTTACAGGGGCCGGCACTGAAGCTTTCTTT

V gene: TRBV5-5
D gene: TRBD1
clone size: few
J gene: TRBJ2-7
CDR3 protein: CASSSFGTADPYEQYF
CDR3 DNA: TGTGCCAGCAGCAGCTTTGGGACAGCTGATCCCTACGAGCAGTACTTC

V gene: TRBV5-1
D gene: TRBD2
clone size: many
J gene: TRBJ2-7
CDR3 protein: CASKLADEQYF
CDR3 DNA: TGCGCCAGCAAACTAGCGGACGAGCAGTACTTC

V gene: TRBV7-7
D gene: TRBD2
clone size: many
J gene: TRBJ2-5
CDR3 protein: CASSLFGSGPQETQYF
CDR3 DNA: TGTGCCAGCAGCTTATTCGGTAGCGGGCCACAGGAGACCCAGTACTTC

V gene: TRBV29-1
D gene: .
clone size: medium-sized
J gene: TRBJ2-1
CDR3 protein: CSVEVRTLGGLEQFF
CDR3 DNA: TGCAGCGTTGAAGTCAGAACCCTCGGGGGACTTGAGCAGTTCTTC

V gene: TRBV12-3/TRBV12-4
D gene: .
clone size: few
J gene: TRBJ1-1
CDR3 protein: CASSVTWGNTEAFF
CDR3 DNA: TGTGCCAGCAGCGTAACATGGGGGAACACTGAAGCTTTCTTT

V gene: TRBV20-1
D gene: .
clone size: many
J gene: TRBJ2-7
CDR3 protein: CSARAREQYF
CDR3 DNA: TGCAGTGCTAGGGCCCGGGAGCAGTACTTC